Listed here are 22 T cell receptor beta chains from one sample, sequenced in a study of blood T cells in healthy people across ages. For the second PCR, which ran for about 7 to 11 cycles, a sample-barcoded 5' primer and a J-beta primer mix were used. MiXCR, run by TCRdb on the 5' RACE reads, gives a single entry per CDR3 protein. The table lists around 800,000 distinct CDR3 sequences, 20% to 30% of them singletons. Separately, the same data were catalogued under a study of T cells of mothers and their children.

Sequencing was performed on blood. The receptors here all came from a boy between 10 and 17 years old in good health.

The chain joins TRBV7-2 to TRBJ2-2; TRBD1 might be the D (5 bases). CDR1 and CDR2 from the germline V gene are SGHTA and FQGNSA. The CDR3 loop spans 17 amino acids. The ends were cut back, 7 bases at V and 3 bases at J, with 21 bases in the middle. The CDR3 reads CASTPRVRSGHTGELFF. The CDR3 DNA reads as TGTGCCAGCACCCCACGAGTGAGGTCAGGGCACACCGGGGAGCTGTTTTTT.

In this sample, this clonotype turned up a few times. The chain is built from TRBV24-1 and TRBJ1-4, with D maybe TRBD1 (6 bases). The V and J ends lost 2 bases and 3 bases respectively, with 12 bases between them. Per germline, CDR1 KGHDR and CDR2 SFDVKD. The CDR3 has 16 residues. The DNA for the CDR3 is TGTGCCACCAGTGATTCATTCCAGGGGCCTAATGAAAAACTGTTTTTT. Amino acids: CATSDSFQGPNEKLFF.

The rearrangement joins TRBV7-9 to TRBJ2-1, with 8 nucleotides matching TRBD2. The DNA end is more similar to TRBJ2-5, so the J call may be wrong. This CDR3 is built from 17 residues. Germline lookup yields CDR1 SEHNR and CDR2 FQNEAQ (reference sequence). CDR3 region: CASSLEWHSGAKETQYF. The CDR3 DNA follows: TGTGCCAGCAGCTTAGAGTGGCATAGCGGGGCGAAGGAGACCCAGTACTTC.

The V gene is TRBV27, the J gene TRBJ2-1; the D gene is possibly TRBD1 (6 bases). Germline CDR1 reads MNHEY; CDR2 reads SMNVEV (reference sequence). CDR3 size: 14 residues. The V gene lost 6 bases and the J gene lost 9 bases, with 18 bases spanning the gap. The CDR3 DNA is TGTGCCAGCAGCTTCTTAGGGACACAGCGTGAGCAGTTCTTC. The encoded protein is CASSFLGTQREQFF.

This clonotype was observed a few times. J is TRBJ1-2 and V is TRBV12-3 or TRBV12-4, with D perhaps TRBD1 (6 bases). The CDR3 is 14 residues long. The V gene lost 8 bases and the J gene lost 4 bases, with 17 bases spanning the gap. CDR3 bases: TGTGCCAGCGGCTCTGCGGGGGGCCCCTATGGCTACACCTTC. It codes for CASGSAGGPYGYTF.

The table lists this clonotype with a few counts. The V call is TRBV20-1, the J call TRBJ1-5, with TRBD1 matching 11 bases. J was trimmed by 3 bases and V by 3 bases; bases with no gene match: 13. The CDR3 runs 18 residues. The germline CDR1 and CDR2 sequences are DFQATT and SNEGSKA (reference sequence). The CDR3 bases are TGCAGTGCTAGCCGCCCTGGACAGGGGGCGATGGACAATCAGCCCCAGCATTTT. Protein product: CSASRPGQGAMDNQPQHF.

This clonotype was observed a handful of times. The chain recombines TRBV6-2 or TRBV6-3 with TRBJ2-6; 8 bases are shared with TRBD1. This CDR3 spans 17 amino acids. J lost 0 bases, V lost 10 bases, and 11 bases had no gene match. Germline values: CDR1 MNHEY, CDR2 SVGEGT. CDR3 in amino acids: CATLPGQAISGANVLTF. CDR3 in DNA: TGTGCCACCTTACCGGGACAGGCGATCTCTGGGGCCAACGTCCTGACTTTC.

DNA for the CDR3: TGCAGTGCTAGAGCCGGGACGGGGCGCAGGTCTGGAAACACCATATATTTT. Amino acids: CSARAGTGRRSGNTIYF. The V gene is TRBV20-1, the J gene TRBJ1-3; tentatively, D is TRBD1 (5 bases). This CDR3 is built from 17 residues. Germline V CDR1 and CDR2: DFQATT, SNEGSKA (reference sequence). Trimming removed 1 base at V and 1 base at J, with 17 bases between.

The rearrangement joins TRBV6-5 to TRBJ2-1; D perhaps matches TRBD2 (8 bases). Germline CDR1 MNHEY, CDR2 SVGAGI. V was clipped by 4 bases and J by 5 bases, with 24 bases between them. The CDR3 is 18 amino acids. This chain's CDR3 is CASSSSRGRRGHDNEQFF. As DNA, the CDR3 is TGTGCCAGCAGTTCCTCCCGCGGGAGGAGGGGGCACGACAATGAGCAGTTCTTC.

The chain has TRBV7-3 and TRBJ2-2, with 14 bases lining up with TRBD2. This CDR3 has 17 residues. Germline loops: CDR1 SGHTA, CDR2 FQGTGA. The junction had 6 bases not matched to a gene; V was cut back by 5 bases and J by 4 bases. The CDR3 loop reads CASSVGLAGGGTGELFF. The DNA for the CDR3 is TGTGCCAGCAGCGTAGGACTAGCGGGGGGCGGCACCGGGGAGCTGTTTTTT.

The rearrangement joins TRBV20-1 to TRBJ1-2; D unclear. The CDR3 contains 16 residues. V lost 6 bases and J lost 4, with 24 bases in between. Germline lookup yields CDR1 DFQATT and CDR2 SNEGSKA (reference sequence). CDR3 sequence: CSAPHSSLFRLYGYTF. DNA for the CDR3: TGCAGTGCCCCCCACTCTTCCCTCTTTCGGCTCTATGGCTACACCTTC.

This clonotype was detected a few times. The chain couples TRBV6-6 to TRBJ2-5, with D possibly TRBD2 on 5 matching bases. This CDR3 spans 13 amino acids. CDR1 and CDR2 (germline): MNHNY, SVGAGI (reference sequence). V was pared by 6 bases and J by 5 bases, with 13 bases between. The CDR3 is CASSETRAETQYF. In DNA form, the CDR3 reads TGTGCCAGCAGCGAAACTAGGGCGGAGACCCAGTACTTC.

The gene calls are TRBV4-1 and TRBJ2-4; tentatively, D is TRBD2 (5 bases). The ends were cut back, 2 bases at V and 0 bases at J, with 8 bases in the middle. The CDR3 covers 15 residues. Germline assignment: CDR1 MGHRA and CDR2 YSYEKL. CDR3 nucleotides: TGCGCCAGCAGCCAAAGAGGGCTAGCCAAAAACATTCAGTACTTC. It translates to CASSQRGLAKNIQYF.

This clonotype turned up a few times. In DNA form, the CDR3 reads TGTGCCAGCAGCTTAACCGACCTAGGGGAGCAGTTCTTC. Amino acid sequence: CASSLTDLGEQFF. This rearrangement joins TRBV7-2 to TRBJ2-1, with D uncertain. This CDR3 has 13 residues. Trimming stripped 2 bases from V and 10 bases from J, with 12 bases between. Germline CDR1 is SGHTA and CDR2 is FQGNSA.

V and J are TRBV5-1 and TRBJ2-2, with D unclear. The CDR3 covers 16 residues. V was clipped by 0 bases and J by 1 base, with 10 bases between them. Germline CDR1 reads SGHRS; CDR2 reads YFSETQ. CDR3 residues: CASSLAGPKNTGELFF. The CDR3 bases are TGCGCCAGCAGCTTGGCCGGTCCGAAGAACACCGGGGAGCTGTTTTTT.

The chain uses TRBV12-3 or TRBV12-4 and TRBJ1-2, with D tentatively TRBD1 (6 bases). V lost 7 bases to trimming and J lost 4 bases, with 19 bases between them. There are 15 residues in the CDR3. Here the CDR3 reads CASTKMDSLLYGYTF. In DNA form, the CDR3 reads TGTGCCAGCACCAAGATGGACAGCCTGCTCTATGGCTACACCTTC.

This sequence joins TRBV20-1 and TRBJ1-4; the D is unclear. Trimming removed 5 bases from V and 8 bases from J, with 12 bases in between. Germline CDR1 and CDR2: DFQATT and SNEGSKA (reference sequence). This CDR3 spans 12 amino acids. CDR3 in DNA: TGCAGTGCTCGGACCCCTACCGAAAAACTGTTTTTT. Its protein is CSARTPTEKLFF.

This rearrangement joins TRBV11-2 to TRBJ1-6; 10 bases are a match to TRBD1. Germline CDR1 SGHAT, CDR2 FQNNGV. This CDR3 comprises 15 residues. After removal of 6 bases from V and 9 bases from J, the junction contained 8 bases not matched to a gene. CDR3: CASSQTGQGSSPLHF. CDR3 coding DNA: TGTGCCAGCAGTCAAACGGGACAGGGGAGTTCACCCCTCCACTTT.

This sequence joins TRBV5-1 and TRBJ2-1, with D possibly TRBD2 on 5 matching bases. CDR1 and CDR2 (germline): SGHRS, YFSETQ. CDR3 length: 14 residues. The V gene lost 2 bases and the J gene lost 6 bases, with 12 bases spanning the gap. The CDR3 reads CASSFGREGNEQFF. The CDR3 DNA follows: TGCGCCAGCAGCTTTGGACGAGAGGGCAATGAGCAGTTCTTC.

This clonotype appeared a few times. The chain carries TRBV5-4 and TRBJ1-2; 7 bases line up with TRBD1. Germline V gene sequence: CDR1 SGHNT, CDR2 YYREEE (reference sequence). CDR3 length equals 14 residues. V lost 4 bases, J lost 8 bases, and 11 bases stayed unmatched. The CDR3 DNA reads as TGTGCCAGCAGCAATATAGGGACAGACGGGGGCTACACCTTC. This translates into CASSNIGTDGGYTF.

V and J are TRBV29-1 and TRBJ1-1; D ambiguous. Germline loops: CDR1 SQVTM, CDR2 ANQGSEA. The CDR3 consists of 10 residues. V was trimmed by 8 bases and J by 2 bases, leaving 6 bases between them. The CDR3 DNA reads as TGCAGCAGCTACAACACTGAAGCTTTCTTT. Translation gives CSSYNTEAFF.

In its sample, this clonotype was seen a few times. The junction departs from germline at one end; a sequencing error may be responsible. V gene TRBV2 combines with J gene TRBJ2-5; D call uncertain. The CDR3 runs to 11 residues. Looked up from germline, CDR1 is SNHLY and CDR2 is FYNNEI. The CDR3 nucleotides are TGTGTCAGCAGTGATGCGGAGACCCAGTACTTC. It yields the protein CVSSDAETQYF.